This TCR beta chain is from a study of cytomegalovirus exposure and HLA in healthy donors (TCRdb year 2017). For the study in its entirety: According to an earlier analysis of several hundred of the donors, 200 million or so T cells yielded 90 million to 140 million unique TCR beta sequences and around 280 Gb of sequence data. Roughly 290 gigabases of sequencing data and around 85 million unique TCR sequences made up an early release that covered under 750 HLA-typed donors. Of the approximately 400 genotyped donors, approximately 80% fell in the genetic ancestry cluster associated with self-reported Caucasian donors. The study was designed to test whether signatures of past pathogen exposure could be identified by cataloging public T cell receptors. The study profiled the T cell repertoires of approximately 700 subjects by immunosequencing and related them to cytomegalovirus serostatus. Besides the first cohort of 500 to 700 subjects, a separate validation cohort made up of 95 to 150 different subjects was used. High-throughput TCR immunosequencing, statistical association of individual TCRs with disease status, and machine learning were combined to predict cytomegalovirus infection status. A later analysis re-examined previously published TCR beta repertoires from about 670 donors and added high-resolution HLA genotyping to investigate patterns of TCR occurrence. Rather than drawing on any new phenotypic data, the later analysis identified candidate immune exposures from TCR beta sequences and the way those sequences occurred across donors. An earlier analysis of nearly 600 of the donors applied high-throughput TCR beta sequencing to assess whether each TCR beta V gene segment acted as functional or pseudogenic. Alongside the repertoire data, information on donor age, sex, ethnicity and CMV serostatus was compiled. In a later genetic analysis, genome-wide SNP genotypes for 398 of the 666 donors were used, and that subset was treated as a discovery cohort. Every discovery cohort repertoire had been produced on one sequencing platform. Both class I and class II loci were covered by HLA typing, at four-digit resolution. The number of donors typed differed by locus, with roughly 629-640 for A, B, C, DRB1 and DQB1, around 560 for DQA1, nearly 610 for DPA1, and some 440 for DPB1. Four to six DR-DQ haplotypes were handled as single units for association and clustering because linkage in the cohort was strong. Across around 400 genotyped donors of the cohort, an average of about 250,000 unique TCR beta nucleotide sequences per donor were sequenced, and approximately 19% of those sequences were non-productive. Beyond this particular receptor, the publication reports: A cluster of highly shared sequence variants was judged likely to represent a technical artifact of the sequencing pipeline. In vitro tests confirmed that a few of the cytomegalovirus-associated TCR beta chains recognize cytomegalovirus antigens. In a later analysis, the rate of TCR association differed among HLA loci, with DRB1 alleles having the most associated TCRs and HLA-C alleles having the fewest. Because some donors lacked HLA typing at each locus, the association tests relied only on the typed subset. According to a later genetic analysis, donors in an Asian-associated ancestry cluster had fewer N-insertions in productive TCRs than the approximately 700-donor mean. A later analysis found that most CMV-associated TCR beta chains appeared HLA-restricted, with HLA associations seemingly driven largely by CMV exposure. When HLA alleles, especially DR and DQ, strongly co-occurred, attributing TCR associations to individual alleles was difficult. Correlated functional status among segregating V segments might be attributable to linkage disequilibrium, but an unknown experimental factor could not be ruled out. Presence/absence analyses assumed roughly uniform sequencing depth across donors, an assumption that may not hold. An association between a missense DCLRE1C variant and V-gene and J-gene trimming of TCR beta chains was found in a later genetic analysis and replicated in an independent cohort. The authors suggested that the approach could potentially be generalized to other disease states and immunological phenotypes. Most TCR sequences were seen in very few donors, while some public TCRs were found in many individuals. Compared with equally common non-associated chains, HLA-associated TCR beta chains in a later analysis were more clonally expanded and had lower generation probabilities. This cohort had only TCR beta chains sequenced, and the lack of alpha or paired-chain data limited which features could be detected. In both the original and validation cohorts, the classifier was reported to diagnose cytomegalovirus status with high specificity and sensitivity. CMV serostatus was the only immune exposure information available for the cohort. A later analysis reported that several top co-occurrence clusters appeared linked to parvovirus B19, influenza, CMV and Epstein-Barr virus. A further reported finding was that TCR beta sequences accurately predicted the HLA-A and HLA-B alleles for most subjects in the first cohort. Seventeen rarely observed V segments, including chromosome 9 orphons, were excluded from the earlier analysis of several hundred of the donors because counts were too low. The study gave a list of about 150 TCR beta chains associated with cytomegalovirus. An earlier analysis of approximately 600 of the donors showed that most TCR beta V segments appeared in productive rearrangements either about 87% or about 30% of the time, which broadly matched IMGT annotations. Some IMGT-functional V segments, including TRBV6-2 and TRBV6-3, could not be distinguished by the 87-base-pair reads and were therefore excluded. A later analysis associated 15,000 or so TCR beta sequences with specific HLA alleles at a false discovery rate of 0.05.

The cohort comprised fewer than 750 healthy bone marrow donors. At the time of sampling, every cohort member was nominally healthy, though immune exposures that went unrecorded were likely present. The donor tested CMV seronegative, placing the donor among the 350 or so seronegative members of the cohort. A peripheral blood sample was provided by each donor, and peripheral blood mononuclear cells were used for TCR beta sequencing. Genomic DNA extraction from the blood cell samples was performed with the Qiagen DNeasy Blood Extraction Kit. From the germline V gene, CDR1 is MNHEY and CDR2 is SVGAGI. CDR3 length: 13 amino acids, cysteine to phenylalanine. Only the CDR3 DNA is retained, 39 bases long and in frame from the first base. V lost 8 bases and J lost 5 bases, and the count of bases not matched to a germline gene is 1. Concerning this clone: Its antigen remains unidentified. Base qualities are not recorded, but no much larger clone differs from it by a single base.

Library method: the immunoSEQ multiplex PCR assay. For the multiplex PCR, a mixture combining 60 forward primers for TCR Vbeta segments and 13 reverse primers for TCR Jbeta segments was used. The CDR3 region of rearranged TCR beta genes was amplified from genomic DNA by a multiplex PCR assay. The amplified TCR beta libraries were sequenced on the Illumina HiSeq System as 87-base-pair reads. For the original study's pipeline: A later analysis tallied some 79 million unique TCR beta chains across the 550 to 850 repertoires, and approximately 12 million of those chains were shared by two or more donors. A nearest-neighbor algorithm error-corrected the raw reads and collapsed the reads into unique sequences, merging closely related sequences to remove PCR and sequencing errors. CDR3 sequences were aligned to IMGT reference sequences to assign V, D and J gene segments. For a sequence to be retained, at least a six-nucleotide match to both a V gene segment and a J gene segment was required. Rearrangements were classified as productive when the CDR3 lacked stop codons and remained in frame with V and J, and all other rearrangements were classified as non-productive. Following IMGT convention, CDR3 was defined as the stretch from the second conserved V-encoded cysteine to the conserved J-encoded phenylalanine. The earlier analysis of about 500 of the donors excluded sequences that lacked an unambiguous match to a single V gene segment. In an earlier analysis of several hundred of the donors, V segments were called functional above 56.7% productive rearrangements and were called segregating when the between-donor standard deviation exceeded 5%. A statistical classification framework was built for diagnosing cytomegalovirus status from the catalog of TCR beta chain sequences. A later analysis assigned V and J genes by comparing TCR nucleotide sequences with IMGT/GENE-DB human TR gene sequences. A later analysis assigned CDR3 sequences and most-parsimonious VDJ recombination scenarios with the TCRdist pipeline. In a later analysis, every TCR beta chain was defined by the combination of its CDR3 amino acid sequence and its V-gene family, and reads without a unique V-gene family were dropped. In a later analysis, fewer than 600 highly shared, low-generation-probability nucleotide sequences were removed to address suspected cross-contamination and a sequencing artifact. For each public chain, a later analysis derived a clonal expansion index from normalized ranks of inferred template counts within each repertoire. Generation probabilities in a later analysis came from a VDJ recombination model fitted to out-of-frame rearrangements, and those results were checked against IGoR. A later analysis scored TCR-TCR, TCR-HLA and TCR-CMV co-occurrence with hypergeometric tests, applying a repertoire-size bias correction to TCR pairs. False discovery rates were estimated in a later analysis by permuting HLA or CMV assignments 20 times. A later analysis grouped co-occurring TCRs with DBSCAN, adding TCRdist sequence similarity when clustering within HLA-allele-positive subsets. For co-occurrence clustering, repertoires with fewer than 30,000 or more than 120,000 public chains were excluded, along with four to six repertoires with anomalous nucleotide sharing. TCRdb took this table from immuneACCESS and kept in-frame rearrangements with V and J called. Such tables lack part of the clones; where checked against another copy, unresolved V genes explain under half of the gap, and the rest is unexplained. V, J and clone size derive from that table, while D and trimming were established from the DNA sequence. The sample table lists 75,000 to 100,000 clones, just over 70% of them with a count of one. Approximately 8.9% of the sample is in the top ten clones.

This clonotype was sampled from a man in his fifties or sixties in good health and CMV-seronegative. The chain uses TRBV6-5 and TRBJ1-6; 9 bases in the middle match TRBD1. The sequenced sample consisted of PBMCs. Here the CDR3 is given as CASGDRDNSPLHF. The DNA reads as follows: TGTGCCAGCGGGGACAGGGATAATTCACCCCTCCACTTT.